A single sample gave rise to the 23 T cell receptor beta chains below, sequenced in a study of shared clonotypes between healthy human individuals. The protocol was immunoSEQ multiplex PCR, while the TCRdb copy is restricted to in-frame clones and leaves out a portion. The data hold some 2,500,000 clones, with roughly 92% observed a single time. The sequenced material came from naive CD4+ T cells from PBMCs. Subset defined: CD45RA+ positively selected. The receptors here all came from a man between 18 and 35 years old in good health. Some clones in this sample may be carry-over from other donors' samples.

CDR3 nucleotide sequence: TGTGCCAGCAGCGTCGGGGGACTAGCGTTTTCCGGGGAGCTGTTTTTT. It specifies CASSVGGLAFSGELFF. The chain recombines TRBV9 with TRBJ2-2; 10 nucleotides match TRBD2. The CDR3 extends over 16 amino acids. The V segment lost 2 bases and the J segment 6 bases; nucleotides outside the gene matches: 7. The germline V gene has CDR1 SGDLS and CDR2 YYNGEE. Combining the CDR3 with reference TRBV9 and TRBJ2-2 gives the whole variable domain DSGVTQTPKHLITATGQRVTLRCSPRSGDLSVYWYQQSLDQGLQFLIQYYNGEERAKGNILERFSAQQFPDLHSELNLSSLELGDSALYFCASSVGGLAFSGELFFGEGSRLTVL.

Written as DNA, the CDR3 is TGTGCCAGCAGTATCACAGGGGGCACCTACGAGCAGTACTTC. This codes for CASSITGGTYEQYF. This chain uses TRBV27 with TRBJ2-7; 9 bases fit TRBD1. CDR3 length: 14 amino acids. The germline V gene has CDR1 MNHEY and CDR2 SMNVEV (reference sequence). V was clipped by 5 bases and J by 2 bases; unmatched bases: 4.

The CDR3 reads CASSLDRTDTIYF. The CDR3 DNA reads TGTGCCAGCAGCTTAGACCGGACGGACACCATATATTTT. This chain links TRBV7-3 with TRBJ1-3; the D is unclear. The germline gives CDR1 SGHTA, CDR2 FQGTGA. The CDR3 sequence is 13 residues long. The V end was cut by 2 bases, the J end by 8 bases, with 10 bases between.

The chain employs TRBV28 and TRBJ2-5; D perhaps matches TRBD2 (6 bases). Trimming left V 8 bases short and J 5 bases short, with 18 bases between. This CDR3 is built from 14 residues. The V gene's germline CDR1 is MDHEN and CDR2 SYDVKM. The CDR3 nucleotides read TGTGCCAGCGGGGTTCCGGGAGTGGTGGAGACCCAGTACTTC. It codes for CASGVPGVVETQYF.

The V call is TRBV4-2, the J call TRBJ1-2, with a weak D call TRBD1 (5 bases). Trimming removed 0 bases at V and 7 bases at J, with 15 bases between. Germline-derived CDR1 and CDR2 are LGHNA and YNFKEQ. CDR3 length: 15 residues. The CDR3 region is CASSQEPAWGGGYTF. The CDR3 nucleotides are TGTGCCAGCAGCCAAGAGCCCGCGTGGGGGGGTGGCTACACCTTC.

The J gene is TRBJ2-2, the V gene TRBV21-1; TRBD2 reflects the table's D call only, with no check against the DNA. TRBV21-1 is classified as a pseudogene. This CDR3 has 16 residues. The chain's CDR3 is CASSKGELSFAGELFF. The CDR3 DNA sequence: TGTGCCAGCAGCAAAGGAGAGTTAAGTTTTGCCGGGGAGCTGTTTTTT.

The chain combines TRBV12-2 with TRBJ2-7; the table's D call, TRBD2, has no DNA check behind it. TRBV12-2 is a listed pseudogene. This CDR3 region has 18 residues. CDR3 loop: CASRLGLVMASGNHEQYF. In DNA form, the CDR3 reads TGTGCAAGTCGCTTAGGGTTAGTTATGGCTAGCGGGAACCACGAGCAGTACTTC.

The chain employs TRBV7-2 and TRBJ2-1; TRBD2 matches at 8 bases. Germline trimming cut 0 bases from V and 2 bases from J; bases unmatched to any gene: 6. The CDR3 loop spans 17 amino acids. Germline lookup yields CDR1 SGHTA and CDR2 FQGNSA. As DNA, the CDR3 is TGTGCCAGCAGCTTAGCCGGACTAGCAGCCCCCTACAATGAGCAGTTCTTC. Translation: CASSLAGLAAPYNEQFF.

The gene calls are TRBV27 and TRBJ2-7; perhaps TRBD1 as D (5 bases). Germline V gene lookup returns CDR1 MNHEY and CDR2 SMNVEV (reference sequence). The CDR3 has 14 residues. The V end lost 6 bases, the J end lost 2 bases, and 14 bases lay between the germline ends. The CDR3 spells CASRGAQLTYEQYF. The CDR3 DNA is TGTGCCAGCAGAGGGGCACAACTAACCTACGAGCAGTACTTC.

The CDR3: CASSERKGTDMNTEAFF. The CDR3 DNA reads as TGTGCCAGCAGTGAAAGGAAGGGGACAGATATGAACACTGAAGCTTTCTTT. The chain employs TRBV6-1 and TRBJ1-1; 7 bases line up with TRBD1. From germline, CDR1 is MNHNS and CDR2 SASEGT. This CDR3 comprises 17 residues. The J segment lost 0 bases and the V segment lost 2 bases, leaving 9 bases of the junction unmatched.

The V gene is TRBV18, the J gene TRBJ2-5; a possible D gene is TRBD2 (6 bases). Trimming cost V 6 bases and J 7 bases, with 6 bases left between them. This CDR3 has 10 amino acids. Germline V gene data show CDR1 as KGHSH and CDR2 as LQKENI. CDR3 protein: CASSGGTQYF. The CDR3 nucleotides read TGTGCCAGCTCGGGGGGGACCCAGTACTTC.

A remark on this clone: Other nucleotide sequences from this sample produce the same CDR3. This sequence joins TRBV5-6 and TRBJ2-6; D is uncertain. Germline CDR1 and CDR2: SGHDT and YYEEEE. Trimming removed 0 bases from V and 0 bases from J, with 4 bases in between. The CDR3 is made up of 15 amino acids. As DNA, the CDR3 is TGTGCCAGCAGCTTGGGGAGCTCTGGGGCCAACGTCCTGACTTTC. It encodes CASSLGSSGANVLTF.

The genes are TRBV28 and TRBJ1-2, with 7 bases fitting TRBD1. The CDR3 extends over 13 amino acids. Trimming at V came to 6 bases and at J to 11 bases, leaving 12 bases not matched to a gene. The germline gives CDR1 MDHEN, CDR2 SYDVKM. The CDR3 sequence: CASSPGQQLWYTF. The CDR3 coding sequence is TGTGCCAGCAGCCCGGGACAGCAGCTATGGTACACCTTC.

The chain employs TRBV6-6 and TRBJ1-4; TRBD1 is a possible D gene (6 bases). Germline lookup yields CDR1 MNHNY and CDR2 SVGAGI (reference sequence). The V and J ends lost 5 bases and 7 bases respectively, with 20 bases between them. This CDR3 spans 16 amino acids. The CDR3 loop is CASSTPSGVGIEKLFF. CDR3 DNA: TGTGCCAGCAGTACGCCCTCAGGGGTGGGGATTGAAAAACTGTTTTTT.

The chain has TRBV25-1 and TRBJ2-1, with D possibly TRBD1 on 5 matching bases. Deletions cut 4 bases from V and 0 bases from J, with 10 bases between. The germline V gene encodes CDR1 MGHDK and CDR2 SYGVNS. CDR3 length: 15 residues. The CDR3 region has the DNA TGTGCCAGCAGTGCCCTAGACAGCTCCTACAATGAGCAGTTCTTC. Its protein is CASSALDSSYNEQFF.

In this sample, this clone turned up once. The rearrangement joins TRBV11-2 to TRBJ2-7; D gene uncertain. The CDR3 totals 15 residues. The V and J ends lost 1 base and 6 bases respectively, with 16 bases between them. Germline CDR1 is SGHAT and CDR2 is FQNNGV. CDR3 residues: CASSLGPDPGAEQYF. CDR3 sequence (DNA): TGTGCCAGCAGCTTAGGACCGGACCCGGGCGCCGAGCAGTACTTC.

The chain couples TRBV9 to TRBJ1-4, with TRBD1 as a possible D gene (5 bases). V was cut by 3 bases and J by 7 bases, with 7 bases left in between. This CDR3 region has 12 residues. Germline V gives CDR1 SGDLS, CDR2 YYNGEE. The DNA for the CDR3 is TGTGCCAGCAGCGGAGGGGCTGAAAAACTGTTTTTT. Encoded protein: CASSGGAEKLFF. Combining the CDR3 with reference TRBV9 and TRBJ1-4 gives the whole variable domain DSGVTQTPKHLITATGQRVTLRCSPRSGDLSVYWYQQSLDQGLQFLIQYYNGEERAKGNILERFSAQQFPDLHSELNLSSLELGDSALYFCASSGGAEKLFFGSGTQLSVL.

In its sample, this clone was seen once. V usage is TRBV5-4 and J usage is TRBJ2-7; a weak D match, TRBD2 (5 bases). V lost 4 bases to trimming and J lost 4 bases, with 15 bases between them. Germline V CDR1 and CDR2: SGHNT, YYREEE (reference sequence). The CDR3 runs 14 residues. Here the CDR3 DNA reads TGTGCCAGCAGCCGTGGACGGGGAACGTACGAGCAGTACTTC. Amino acids: CASSRGRGTYEQYF. The whole variable domain, remainder taken from reference TRBV5-4 and TRBJ2-7, is ETGVTQSPTHLIKTRGQQVTLRCSSQSGHNTVSWYQQALGQGPQFIFQYYREEENGRGNFPPRFSGLQFPNYSSELNVNALELDDSALYLCASSRGRGTYEQYFGPGTRLTVT.

This rearrangement joins TRBV27 to TRBJ2-7; 15 bases fit TRBD2. V dropped 2 bases and J dropped 1; count of bases not matched to a gene: 6. CDR3 size: 18 residues. In germline, CDR1 is MNHEY, CDR2 SMNVEV (reference sequence). CDR3: CASSLRWTSGRGSYEQYF. The DNA of the CDR3 is TGTGCCAGCAGTTTACGATGGACTAGCGGGAGGGGTTCCTACGAGCAGTACTTC.

This chain uses TRBV9 with TRBJ1-2, with 7 bases identical to TRBD1. The ends lost 4 bases at V and 7 bases at J; junction bases unmatched: 13. Germline V gives CDR1 SGDLS, CDR2 YYNGEE. The CDR3 is made up of 15 amino acids. The CDR3 nucleotides read TGTGCCAGCAGCCAAGGTACGCGACAGGGTGGTGGCTACACCTTC. Its protein is CASSQGTRQGGGYTF.

The chain carries TRBV18 and TRBJ1-1; a weak D match, TRBD1 (6 bases). With 3 bases removed from V and 1 base from J, the gap between germline ends came to 9 bases. This CDR3 contains 14 residues. CDR1 and CDR2 (germline): KGHSH, LQKENI. CDR3 nucleotide sequence: TGTGCCAGCTCACCCAAGACAGGGAACACTGAAGCTTTCTTT. This codes for CASSPKTGNTEAFF.

The chain is built from TRBV6-1 and TRBJ1-2; a possible D gene is TRBD1 (6 bases). The V gene's germline CDR1 is MNHNS and CDR2 SASEGT. There are 13 residues in the CDR3. V lost 7 bases, J lost 7 bases, and 16 bases lay in between. The CDR3 protein is CASTGGGLVGYTF. CDR3 sequence (DNA): TGTGCCAGCACGGGGGGCGGGTTGGTTGGCTACACCTTC.

This clone was recorded once. The chain carries TRBV10-3 and TRBJ2-1; no reliable D call. In germline, CDR1 is ENHRY, CDR2 SYGVKD. V lost 7 bases, J lost 10 bases, and 17 bases lay in between. This CDR3 region has 13 residues. The CDR3 loop is CAITRLLGREQFF. DNA of the CDR3: TGTGCCATCACCAGGCTTCTGGGTCGGGAGCAGTTCTTC.